This T cell receptor beta chain was documented in a study of a mutant IDH1 vaccine in newly diagnosed glioma. Assay: immunoSEQ multiplex PCR; the TCRdb copy retains only in-frame clones and omits some. The sample carries tens of thousands of clones, around four fifths recorded once. The CDR3 is made up of 15 amino acids. Time point here: week 47, end of study. It was 300 ug of mutant IDH1 20-mer peptide that made up each vaccine dose, given with topical imiquimod. Note on this clone: Its antigen is still unknown.

The TCR sequence derives from a woman aged 45-65 years with glioma. The sequences come from PBMCs, collected from a glioma patient whose treatment included an IDH1 peptide vaccine. The rearrangement joins TRBV21-1 to TRBJ1-5; TRBD1 reflects the table's D call only, with no check against the DNA. TRBV21-1 is shown as a pseudogene. The DNA of the CDR3 is TGTGCCAGCAGCAAAGAGCAGGCCTGCAATCAGCCCCAGCATTTT. It translates to CASSKEQACNQPQHF.